The 25 T cell receptor beta chains given below trace back to one sample, sequenced in a study of beta chain features in type 1 diabetes. General study findings and limits: Shorter TCRB CDR3s, moderately but significantly so, were found in Type 1 diabetes patients in all four CD4+ subsets.

Every bit of the isolated RNA underwent reverse transcription, so sequencing read expressed TCRB transcripts. The method was immunoSEQ multiplex PCR; TCRdb's version includes in-frame clones alone and lacks a portion of them. Seen here are over 650,000 clones, more than 13% observed once, and the top ten hold roughly 0.04%. Antigen specificity for these receptors is unknown. The specimen was naive CD4+ T cells from blood. These receptors were obtained from a man younger than 30 with type 1 diabetes.

The chain links TRBV2 to TRBJ2-3; no firm D call. The CDR3 extends over 11 amino acids. CDR1 and CDR2 (germline): SNHLY, FYNNEI. Trimming took 4 bases from V and 9 from J, leaving 8 bases between them. CDR3 loop: CASSAASTQYF. As DNA, the CDR3 is TGTGCCAGCAGTGCGGCCAGCACGCAGTATTTT. Using reference TRBV2 and TRBJ2-3 for the parts outside the CDR3, the full variable domain is EPEVTQTPSHQVTQMGQEVILRCVPISNHLYFYWYRQILGQKVEFLVSFYNNEISEKSEIFDDQFSVERPDGSNFTLKIRSTKLEDSAMYFCASSAASTQYFGPGTRLTVL.

A remark on this clone: The same CDR3 also results from other DNA sequences found in this sample. The chain uses TRBV2 and TRBJ1-1; TRBD1 agrees at 8 bases. Germline trimming cut 6 bases from V and 0 bases from J; bases unmatched to any gene: 3. Germline lookup yields CDR1 SNHLY and CDR2 FYNNEI. This CDR3 comprises 14 residues. In DNA form, the CDR3 reads TGTGCCAGCAGCGGACAGGGCATGAACACTGAAGCTTTCTTT. This sequence encodes CASSGQGMNTEAFF.

This clone has just a few counts. V and J are TRBV2 and TRBJ1-2; perhaps TRBD1 as D (5 bases). Germline CDR1 reads SNHLY; CDR2 reads FYNNEI. V shed 7 bases and J shed 4 bases, with 16 bases lying between them. The CDR3 runs 14 residues. DNA of the CDR3: TGTGCCAGCAAAAGGGCAGGGTACTTCTATGGCTACACCTTC. This codes for CASKRAGYFYGYTF.

The chain employs TRBV30 and TRBJ2-5; 13 bases fit TRBD2. The CDR3 is 15 residues long. CDR1 GTSNPN and CDR2 SVGIG come from the germline V gene (reference sequence). Trimming at V came to 2 bases and at J to 4 bases, leaving 4 bases not matched to a gene. The CDR3 loop is CAWSRGLAGSETQYF. Written as DNA, the CDR3 is TGTGCCTGGAGTAGGGGACTAGCGGGGTCAGAGACCCAGTACTTC.

This clone was observed a handful of times. The chain couples TRBV30 to TRBJ1-4; the D is unclear. The length of the CDR3 is 13 residues. CDR1 is GTSNPN, CDR2 SVGIG, per germline (reference sequence). Trimming shortened V by 3 bases and J by 7 bases, and 12 bases separated the two germline ends. For the CDR3, the DNA is TGTGCCTGGAGGACACCCGCGGGTGAAAAACTGTTTTTT. Residues: CAWRTPAGEKLFF.

The chain uses TRBV11-2 and TRBJ2-7; 9 positions match TRBD1. The CDR3 totals 17 residues. The V segment lost 4 bases and the J segment 2 bases; nucleotides outside the gene matches: 12. Germline V gives CDR1 SGHAT, CDR2 FQNNGV. CDR3 sequence reads: CASSSISGTGSPYEQYF. The CDR3 DNA is TGTGCCAGCAGCTCAATTTCTGGGACAGGGAGCCCCTACGAGCAGTACTTC. Full variable domain (missing parts from reference TRBV11-2 and TRBJ2-7): EAGVAQSPRYKIIEKRQSVAFWCNPISGHATLYWYQQILGQGPKLLIQFQNNGVVDDSQLPKDRFSAERLKGVDSTLKIQPAKLEDSAVYLCASSSISGTGSPYEQYFGPGTRLTVT.

This clone was counted a few times. This rearrangement joins TRBV7-2 to TRBJ2-5, with TRBD1 matching over 7 bases. Trimming removed 4 bases from V and 8 bases from J; junction bases left unmatched: 13. CDR3 length: 15 residues. From germline, CDR1 is SGHTA and CDR2 FQGNSA. CDR3 nucleotide sequence: TGTGCCAGCAGCTGGACAGGCTCCCCCTCAGAAACCCAGTACTTC. Translation gives CASSWTGSPSETQYF.

This clone was seen a single time. V usage is TRBV5-1 and J usage is TRBJ2-2; D is undetermined. With 1 base removed from V and 6 bases from J, the gap between germline ends came to 4 bases. The CDR3 has 12 residues. The V gene's germline CDR1 is SGHRS and CDR2 YFSETQ. This chain's CDR3 is CASSLIPGELFF. Here the CDR3 DNA reads TGCGCCAGCAGCTTGATTCCCGGGGAGCTGTTTTTT.

This chain links TRBV30 with TRBJ1-4; D uncertain. The CDR3 is 11 residues long. The V gene lost 3 bases and the J gene lost 8 bases, with 7 bases spanning the gap. Germline-derived CDR1 and CDR2 are GTSNPN and SVGIG (reference sequence). CDR3 in DNA: TGTGCCTGGAGCACCCAAGAAAAACTGTTTTTT. This gives the protein CAWSTQEKLFF.

This clone has a handful of counts. The chain recombines TRBV7-2 with TRBJ1-6, with TRBD1 as a possible D gene (5 bases). Germline V gives CDR1 SGHTA, CDR2 FQGNSA. The CDR3 extends over 14 amino acids. The V end lost 4 bases, the J end lost 5 bases, and 9 bases lay between the germline ends. The CDR3 nucleotides are TGTGCCAGCAGCTCCGGGGGAGATAATTCACCCCTCCACTTT. It encodes CASSSGGDNSPLHF.

The gene calls are TRBV4-3 and TRBJ2-3, with 8 positions matching TRBD2. Germline V CDR1 and CDR2: LGHNA, YSLEER. J gave up 4 bases and V 0 bases, and 9 bases lay outside the gene matches. The CDR3 totals 17 residues. The CDR3 DNA sequence: TGCGCCAGCAGCCAAGATCGGGCGGGGGGTCTCGCAGATACGCAGTATTTT. This sequence encodes CASSQDRAGGLADTQYF.

This clone was seen only a few times. This sample includes further DNA sequences coding for the same CDR3. This sequence joins TRBV7-3 and TRBJ2-5; 7 bases are shared with TRBD1. Germline-derived CDR1 and CDR2 are SGHTA and FQGTGA. The CDR3 is 13 amino acids. V shed 3 bases and J 5 bases; nucleotides not matched to a gene: 3. The CDR3: CASSLTGSETQYF. The CDR3, as DNA: TGTGCCAGCAGCTTGACAGGGTCGGAGACCCAGTACTTC.

J is TRBJ1-3 and V is TRBV15, with TRBD1 as a possible D gene (6 bases). V was clipped by 3 bases and J by 8 bases, with 17 bases between them. The germline V gene encodes CDR1 LNHNV and CDR2 YYDKDF (reference sequence). This CDR3 region has 15 residues. CDR3 coding DNA: TGTGCCACCAGCAGGTACAGGGTTGCCGGGGACACCATATATTTT. It translates to CATSRYRVAGDTIYF.

CDR3 bases: TGTGCCTGGAGCCCTCAAGGGACAGGCACAGATACGCAGTATTTT. This translates into CAWSPQGTGTDTQYF. The V call is TRBV30, the J call TRBJ2-3; the match to TRBD1 covers 7 bases. This CDR3 spans 15 amino acids. Trimming took 3 bases from V and 1 from J; bases not matched to a gene: 7. Germline lookup yields CDR1 GTSNPN and CDR2 SVGIG (reference sequence).

This chain uses TRBV7-2 with TRBJ2-3; the match to TRBD1 covers 8 bases. Germline CDR1 reads SGHTA; CDR2 reads FQGNSA. The length of the CDR3 is 14 residues. The ends lost 7 bases at V and 1 base at J; junction bases unmatched: 4. CDR3 sequence: CASTPDRGTDTQYF. CDR3 coding DNA: TGTGCCAGCACCCCGGACAGGGGCACAGATACGCAGTATTTT.

This clone was found a few times. The V and J genes are TRBV29-1 and TRBJ1-4; TRBD1 might be the D (6 bases). This CDR3 is 15 amino acids long. CDR1 SQVTM and CDR2 ANQGSEA come from the germline V gene. The CDR3 sequence: CSSEQGFATNEKLFF. The CDR3 DNA sequence: TGCAGTTCCGAACAGGGCTTTGCAACTAATGAAAAACTGTTTTTT.

V usage is TRBV4-2 and J usage is TRBJ2-5; the match to TRBD1 covers 7 bases. The CDR3 is 17 residues long. V trimming: 1 base; J trimming: 5 bases; junction bases outside the gene matches: 13. Germline-derived CDR1 and CDR2 are LGHNA and YNFKEQ. The CDR3 here is CASSQVTGAIPGETQYF. As DNA, the CDR3 is TGTGCCAGCAGCCAAGTTACAGGGGCCATCCCCGGGGAGACCCAGTACTTC.

The chain carries TRBV4-3 and TRBJ2-5; possibly TRBD1 for D (6 bases). Germline lookup yields CDR1 LGHNA and CDR2 YSLEER. The CDR3 is 15 residues long. Trimming pared 0 bases from V and 5 bases from J, leaving 13 bases between. CDR3 sequence (DNA): TGCGCCAGCAGCCAAGATCCAGGGGTGCGGGAGACCCAGTACTTC. It codes for CASSQDPGVRETQYF.

This chain uses TRBV7-2 with TRBJ1-2, with 9 bases that match TRBD1. Germline lookup yields CDR1 SGHTA and CDR2 FQGNSA. The CDR3 has 14 residues. J was trimmed by 7 bases and V by 4 bases; bases with no gene match: 7. The CDR3 DNA sequence: TGTGCCAGCAGCTCGGACAGGGGAGGAATTGGCTACACCTTC. Amino acid sequence: CASSSDRGGIGYTF.

This chain joins TRBV4-2 and TRBJ1-3; D is uncertain. CDR1 is LGHNA and CDR2 is YNFKEQ in the germline V gene. V lost 0 bases and J 0 bases, leaving 12 bases between the germline ends. This CDR3 spans 17 amino acids. CDR3 sequence reads: CASSQDLGTTSGNTIYF. CDR3 nucleotides: TGTGCCAGCAGCCAAGATCTAGGAACCACCTCTGGAAACACCATATATTTT.

The chain employs TRBV4-1 and TRBJ2-3; 13 bases are a match to TRBD2. The junction had 7 bases not matched to a gene; V was cut back by 4 bases and J by 0 bases. CDR1 is MGHRA, CDR2 YSYEKL, per germline. There are 18 residues in the CDR3. CDR3 DNA sequence: TGCGCCAGCAGCCTGACTAGCGGGGGGCCCCTTAGCACAGATACGCAGTATTTT. Translated: CASSLTSGGPLSTDTQYF.

The rearrangement joins TRBV30 to TRBJ2-3; D may correspond to TRBD1 or TRBD2 (5 bases each). The CDR3 contains 15 residues. Germline loops: CDR1 GTSNPN, CDR2 SVGIG (reference sequence). Trimming cost V 4 bases and J 2 bases, with 16 bases left between them. Here the CDR3 reads CAWNLYLGTTDTQYF. DNA of the CDR3: TGTGCCTGGAATTTGTACCTGGGGACCACAGATACGCAGTATTTT.

This clone was picked up a small number of times. The chain carries TRBV18 and TRBJ2-1, with TRBD1 matching 8 bases. CDR3 length: 16 residues. With V trimmed by 2 bases and J by 2 bases, 5 bases remained unmatched. Germline-derived CDR1 and CDR2 are KGHSH and LQKENI. The CDR3: CASSPTGGTTYNEQFF. As DNA, the CDR3 is TGTGCCAGCTCACCAACAGGGGGAACAACCTACAATGAGCAGTTCTTC.

This rearrangement joins TRBV7-2 to TRBJ2-7; D might be TRBD1 (6 bases). From germline, CDR1 is SGHTA and CDR2 FQGNSA. Trimming left V 3 bases short and J 0 bases short, with 15 bases between. The CDR3 consists of 16 residues. CDR3 amino acids: CASSFRAGVNSYEQYF. The CDR3 coding sequence is TGTGCCAGCAGCTTTAGGGCAGGGGTTAACTCCTACGAGCAGTACTTC.

Here the CDR3 reads CASRGGGRSYEQYF. The CDR3 bases are TGTGCCAGCCGTGGAGGGGGCCGCTCCTACGAGCAGTACTTC. The V and J genes are TRBV2 and TRBJ2-7, with D tentatively TRBD1 (7 bases). Deletions cut 8 bases from V and 0 bases from J, with 14 bases between. Germline V CDR1 and CDR2: SNHLY, FYNNEI. The length of the CDR3 is 14 residues.